One TCR beta chain is described in this entry. This clonotype has at least ten counts. The target of this receptor is not known. No much larger clone exists at a distance of one base, and base qualities are not known. Per the germline V gene, SGHVS is the CDR1 and FQNEAQ is the CDR2. V lost 1 base and J lost 11 bases; the stretch between them is 14 bases long. The CDR3 goes from the cysteine to the phenylalanine over 13 residues. Only CDR3 DNA remains: 39 bases, in frame from the first base. The sample's treatment or condition label, decoded: live attenuated yellow fever vaccine strain. PBMCs were isolated from peripheral blood using a standard Ficoll-Paque protocol. CD4 and CD8 T-cell fractions were isolated with Dynabeads CD4 and CD8 positive selection kits. TriZol was used to extract RNA from bulk PBMCs, from CD4 and CD8 fractions, and from dextramer-positive and dextramer-negative fractions. TCR cDNA was synthesized by 5'RACE template switching, through which a universal primer site and unique molecular identifiers were introduced. cDNA synthesis was primed from both the TCR alpha and TCR beta constant segments. Two PCR steps were used to amplify libraries, with sample barcodes and sequencing adapters being added in the second step. Sequencing of the libraries was done on either Illumina HiSeq 2500 (2x100 bp) or NovaSeq (2x150 bp). Processing in the source paper ran as follows. MIGEC handled demultiplexing of reads and collapsing into UMI consensus sequences, while MiXCR performed V(D)J alignment. Vaccine-responding clonotypes were defined with edgeR using replicate PBMC samples, requiring FDR below 0.01 and a log2 fold change above 5 up to day 15. Each bulk clonotype was labeled CD4 or CD8 based on which sequenced repertoire, CD4 or CD8, contained the clonotype at higher abundance. In TCRdb, the public reads were trimmed at Q25 with fastp and aligned with MiXCR, with productive beta chains retained. For every CDR3 protein sequence, its rows merge into one entry that carries the most common genes and DNA. TCRdb, not the authors, supplied the V and J calls. The sample has roughly 150,000 distinct CDR3 sequences on record, around 7.2% of them singletons. The ten largest clonotypes hold around 2.3% of the sample.

The entry originates in a study of T cells after yellow fever vaccination (dated by TCRdb to the late 2010s). Study-level background: The SMART-Seq v4 Ultra Low Input RNA kit was used to prepare libraries from fractions with low cell numbers. Blood samples were taken at several timepoints before and after primary and secondary immunization, and bulk PBMC replicates and cell subsets were isolated. To track T-cell clones before and after primary and booster YFV17D yellow fever vaccination, bulk TCR alpha and beta repertoires were sequenced longitudinally. The cohort comprised two healthy male donors, one aged 18 to 30 and one aged 30 to 40 years. Broader findings and caveats from the paper: The secondary T-cell response was weaker than the primary response but faster, peaking on day 5 instead of day 15. Because abundant contaminating clonotypes from the bulk population could be contained in FACS-sorted repertoires, computational filtering was required. Most clones expanded after primary vaccination (about 95% of CD4 and roughly 88% of CD8) were re-detected after the booster, suggesting that broad memory maintenance occurred. Because only a couple of donors were included in the study, the extent to which the findings can be generalized is limited. A small fraction of clonotypes showed up in both the CD4 and CD8 compartments, probably as a result of convergent recombination.

The TCR was taken from a man between 18 and 35 years old who received the YFV17D yellow fever vaccine. This receptor chain uses TRBV7-8 and TRBJ1-1; the D segment cannot be called with confidence. Here the sequenced sample was CD4+ T cells sorted from PBMCs, taken 4 to 6 days after the first yellow fever vaccination. The DNA sequence reads TGTGCCAGCAGCTTAGGCGAGACCCGTTGGGCTTTCTTT. The encoded protein is CASSLGETRWAFF.